This T cell receptor (beta chain) was recorded in a study of T cell repertoires in cytomegalovirus infection. Study context: The authors relied on CMV epitopes, both recently identified HLA-C-restricted and well-studied HLA-B-restricted.

Using its own MiXCR run on the reads, TCRdb lists one record per CDR3 protein. In the table there are around 430,000 distinct CDR3 sequences, approximately 40% of which are singletons. CDR1 SEHNR and CDR2 FQNEAQ come from the germline V gene (reference sequence). The V and J ends lost 8 bases and 6 bases respectively, with 10 bases between them. CDR3 length: 11 residues. On this clonotype itself: Its antigen is currently unknown.

Sample: cultured PBMCs, taken from culture after CMV antigen stimulation. The chain carries TRBV7-9 and TRBJ1-1; D uncertain. The receptor comes from a human donor in good health (CMV status not recorded). Some clones in this sample may be carry-over from other donors' samples. For the CDR3, the DNA is TGTGCCAGCCGGGAGCAGGCTGAAGCTTTCTTT. Translating it yields CASREQAEAFF.